This entry features one T cell receptor (beta chain) sequence. Its antigen is unidentified. This sample is drawn from a study of Ad26.COV2.S vaccination and SARS-CoV-2 variants. The treatment denotes: around 19 received Ad26.COV2.S at low or high dose, single or two shots; 5 received placebo; per-sample allocation not given. Sampling took place 63 days after the first vaccine or placebo injection. The data were produced by immunoSEQ multiplex PCR, yet TCRdb's version contains in-frame clones alone and is incomplete. This sample has 350,000 to 500,000 clones, with roughly 87% found just once. Findings and limits, study-wide: Substantial post-vaccination breadth of spike-specific CD8+ and CD4+ T cell responses was reported.

The CDR3 totals 15 residues. The germline V gene has CDR1 SGHNT and CDR2 YYREEE (reference sequence). The V and J ends lost 2 bases and 2 bases, in that order; junction bases with no gene match: 4. Sequenced here: peripheral blood, sampled in a trial of Ad26.COV2.S vaccine versus placebo. The TCR was taken from a person aged 18-65 years who received the Ad26.COV2.S COVID-19 vaccine or a placebo. This chain joins TRBV5-4 and TRBJ2-1; 7 bases align to TRBD2. CDR3 amino acids: CASSLAGPTYNEQFF. The CDR3 coding sequence is TGTGCCAGCAGCTTAGCGGGACCTACCTACAATGAGCAGTTCTTC.